A selection of T cell receptor beta chains follows, all from one sample in a study of CD8 T cells in Susac syndrome. From the immunoSEQ multiplex PCR reads, TCRdb called clonotypes with MiXCR, one entry per CDR3 protein. This sample has around 300,000 distinct CDR3 sequences, with about nine tenths found just once. Sequenced sample: CD8+ T cells from PBMCs. The receptors here all came from a human donor with multiple sclerosis. Each CDR3 is given with its conserved first and last residue. The D gene is left open where the match is weak. Where a row states a size, it is once, few, many or the class of an expanded clone; other rows omit it.

J gene: TRBJ2-1
D gene: TRBD2
clone size: NA
V gene: TRBV6-2/TRBV6-3
CDR3 DNA: TGTGCCAGCAGTTACCCTATGGAGCGGGGGGGCGAGCAGTTCTTC
CDR3 protein: CASSYPMERGGEQFF

J gene: TRBJ2-3
D gene: NA
clone size: NA
V gene: TRBV13
CDR3 DNA: TGTGCCAGCAGAATCCAGGAGGGAGTTGCAGATACGCAGTATTTT
CDR3 protein: CASRIQEGVADTQYF

J gene: TRBJ1-2
D gene: NA
clone size: NA
V gene: TRBV6-2/TRBV6-3
CDR3 DNA: TGTGCCAGCAGTTACTCGATGGGGGCAAACTATGGCTACACCTTC
CDR3 protein: CASSYSMGANYGYTF

J gene: TRBJ2-7
D gene: NA
clone size: NA
V gene: TRBV7-9
CDR3 DNA: TGTGCCAGCAGCTTAGCTCGGGGCATGGGGGGCTACGAGCAGTACTTC
CDR3 protein: CASSLARGMGGYEQYF

J gene: TRBJ2-7
D gene: TRBD1
clone size: NA
V gene: TRBV5-1
CDR3 DNA: TGCGCCAGCAGCTCGGAACCGGGACAGTTATCCTACGAGCAGTACTTC
CDR3 protein: CASSSEPGQLSYEQYF

J gene: TRBJ2-1
D gene: TRBD2
clone size: NA
V gene: TRBV27
CDR3 DNA: TGTGCCAGCAGTTTATCGGGGTATGTAGCGGGAGAGTTACAGTTCTTC
CDR3 protein: CASSLSGYVAGELQFF

J gene: TRBJ2-1
D gene: TRBD1
clone size: NA
V gene: TRBV4-3
CDR3 DNA: TGCGCCAGCAGCCAAGTCCAGGGACAGGGGGTCCACAATGAGCAGTTCTTC
CDR3 protein: CASSQVQGQGVHNEQFF

J gene: TRBJ2-7
D gene: TRBD2
clone size: NA
V gene: TRBV19
CDR3 DNA: TGTGCCAGTGTTAGCGGGTCCTACGAGCAGTACTTC
CDR3 protein: CASVSGSYEQYF

J gene: TRBJ2-7
D gene: TRBD1
clone size: NA
V gene: TRBV7-8
CDR3 DNA: TGTGCCAGCAGCACTGGACAGGTCAACGAGCAGTACTTC
CDR3 protein: CASSTGQVNEQYF

J gene: TRBJ2-7
D gene: NA
clone size: NA
V gene: TRBV5-1
CDR3 DNA: TGCGCCAGCAGCTTTACACCGTTTTACGAGCAGTACTTC
CDR3 protein: CASSFTPFYEQYF

J gene: TRBJ1-2
D gene: NA
clone size: NA
V gene: TRBV9
CDR3 DNA: TGTGCCAGCAGCGTAGGAACAACCTATGGCTACACCTTC
CDR3 protein: CASSVGTTYGYTF

J gene: TRBJ2-1
D gene: NA
clone size: once
V gene: TRBV10-3
CDR3 DNA: TGTGCCATCAGTGGAGAAATCAATGAGCAGTTCTTC
CDR3 protein: CAISGEINEQFF

J gene: TRBJ1-1
D gene: NA
clone size: NA
V gene: TRBV12-3/TRBV12-4
CDR3 DNA: TGTGCCAGCAGTTTACAGGGAACTGAAGCTTTCTTT
CDR3 protein: CASSLQGTEAFF

J gene: TRBJ2-7
D gene: NA
clone size: NA
V gene: TRBV20-1
CDR3 DNA: TGCAGTGCTAGAGCCCCCCATCGGGAGAGAGAGCAGTACTTC
CDR3 protein: CSARAPHREREQYF

J gene: TRBJ2-3
D gene: TRBD2
clone size: NA
V gene: TRBV4-2
CDR3 DNA: TGTGCCAGCAGCCAAGAAACTAGCGGGGGGGGGAGCACAGATACGCAGTATTTT
CDR3 protein: CASSQETSGGGSTDTQYF

J gene: TRBJ2-7
D gene: TRBD2
clone size: NA
V gene: TRBV4-2
CDR3 DNA: TGTGCCAGCAGCCAAGAACGAACTAGCGGGAGCTCCTACGAGCAGTACTTC
CDR3 protein: CASSQERTSGSSYEQYF

J gene: TRBJ1-5
D gene: NA
clone size: NA
V gene: TRBV12-2
CDR3 DNA: TGTGCAAGTCGCTTAGTAGGAGGGAGACAGGGATATAGGAATCAGCCCCAGCATTTT
CDR3 protein: CASRLVGGRQGYRNQPQHF

J gene: TRBJ1-5
D gene: NA
clone size: NA
V gene: TRBV6-6
CDR3 DNA: TGTGCCAGCAGTTTGATCGTAGGGGATGGCAATCAGCCCCAGCATTTT
CDR3 protein: CASSLIVGDGNQPQHF

J gene: TRBJ1-4
D gene: NA
clone size: NA
V gene: TRBV30
CDR3 DNA: TGTGCCTGGCCGGTGGCAACTAATGAAAAACTGTTTTTT
CDR3 protein: CAWPVATNEKLFF

J gene: TRBJ2-7
D gene: NA
clone size: NA
V gene: TRBV6-6
CDR3 DNA: TGTGCCAGCAGCGACCTCCAGGGGATCGGGAACTACGAGCAGTACTTC
CDR3 protein: CASSDLQGIGNYEQYF

J gene: TRBJ2-1
D gene: TRBD2
clone size: NA
V gene: TRBV19
CDR3 DNA: TGTGCCAGTAGCCCGCTAGCGGGATACTACAATGAGCAGTTCTTC
CDR3 protein: CASSPLAGYYNEQFF

J gene: TRBJ1-2
D gene: TRBD1
clone size: NA
V gene: TRBV5-1
CDR3 DNA: TGCGCCAGGATAAGGACAGGGGGCCACACCTTC
CDR3 protein: CARIRTGGHTF

J gene: TRBJ2-1
D gene: TRBD1
clone size: NA
V gene: TRBV9
CDR3 DNA: TGTGCCAGCAGTTGGACAGGGTCCTACAATGAGCAGTTCTTC
CDR3 protein: CASSWTGSYNEQFF

J gene: TRBJ2-4
D gene: NA
clone size: NA
V gene: TRBV9
CDR3 DNA: TGTGCCAGCAGCGTGGCCGGGGAGAACATTCAGTACTTC
CDR3 protein: CASSVAGENIQYF

J gene: TRBJ2-6
D gene: TRBD1
clone size: few
V gene: TRBV6-5
CDR3 DNA: TGTGCCAGCAGTTGGACGGGACAGGGGTACTCTGGGGCCAACGTCCTGACTTTC
CDR3 protein: CASSWTGQGYSGANVLTF

J gene: TRBJ2-2
D gene: NA
clone size: NA
V gene: TRBV24-1
CDR3 DNA: TGTGCCACCAGTGCTTGGGCGGCTCGGAACACCGGGGAGCTGTTTTTT
CDR3 protein: CATSAWAARNTGELFF

J gene: TRBJ1-1
D gene: NA
clone size: NA
V gene: TRBV10-3
CDR3 DNA: TGTGCCATCAGCGTGGACGCGGGGAACACTGAAGCTTTCTTT
CDR3 protein: CAISVDAGNTEAFF

J gene: TRBJ2-1
D gene: TRBD2
clone size: NA
V gene: TRBV14
CDR3 DNA: TGTGCCAGCAGCCAAGTGTCCAGGGAGCGGGGGGTAGTCTACAATGAGCAGTTCTTC
CDR3 protein: CASSQVSRERGVVYNEQFF

J gene: TRBJ2-5
D gene: NA
clone size: NA
V gene: TRBV7-7
CDR3 DNA: TGTGCTAGCAGCTTAGCCAGGCAAGAGACCCAGTACTTC
CDR3 protein: CASSLARQETQYF